The 12 T cell receptor beta chains reported below all come from one sample, sequenced in a study of shared clonotypes between healthy human individuals. Naive CD8 cells lacked CD45RO, underwent positive selection for CCR7 and left out terminally differentiated effector memory CD45RA+ cells. Data came from immunoSEQ multiplex PCR; TCRdb stores just in-frame clones and leaves some out. This sample carries around 2,000,000 clones, less than 95% of them seen once, and the ten largest clones take 0.85% to 1.3%. Sequenced input: naive CD8+ T cells sorted from blood. These receptors originate from a man in his late teens or twenties in good health.

A note on this clone: One end of the junction is discordant with germline, which a read error may explain. The chain employs TRBV18 and TRBJ2-7; TRBD2 might be the D (5 bases). The CDR3 is 14 amino acids. CDR1 is KGHSH, CDR2 LQKENI, per germline. The CDR3 protein is CASSPPGNSYEQYF. The DNA of the CDR3 is TGTGCCAGCTCCCCACCGGGGAATTCCTACGAGCAGTACTTC.

The chain carries TRBV29-1 and TRBJ2-3; D not certain. V lost 3 bases, J lost 6 bases, and 13 bases lay in between. The CDR3 covers 13 residues. Germline loops: CDR1 SQVTM, CDR2 ANQGSEA. CDR3 DNA sequence: TGCAGCGTTGATCTTGGGGTTCTTGATACGCAGTATTTT. This encodes CSVDLGVLDTQYF.

The rearrangement uses TRBV7-9 and TRBJ2-7; D uncertain. From germline, CDR1 is SEHNR and CDR2 FQNEAQ (reference sequence). There are 13 residues in the CDR3. V lost 5 bases, J lost 9 bases, and 17 bases lay in between. CDR3 region: CASSPGESLGQYF. CDR3 DNA: TGTGCCAGCAGCCCAGGAGAATCCCTAGGGCAGTACTTC.

About this clone itself: Other DNA sequences in this sample translate to the same CDR3. CDR3 sequence: CASSLDTGIQETQYF. The CDR3 nucleotides read TGTGCCAGCAGCTTAGATACCGGGATCCAAGAGACCCAGTACTTC. The J gene is TRBJ2-5, the V gene TRBV11-2; TRBD2 is a possible D gene (5 bases). Trimming shortened V by 0 bases and J by 1 base, and 9 bases separated the two germline ends. Germline CDR1 and CDR2: SGHAT and FQNNGV. This CDR3 has 15 amino acids.

The chain has TRBV7-6 and TRBJ2-7; no clear D. The CDR3 totals 14 residues. V was trimmed by 5 bases and J by 3 bases, leaving 14 bases between them. Germline CDR1 SGHVS, CDR2 FNYEAQ. The CDR3 sequence: CASSPRKWGYEQYF. The DNA of the CDR3 is TGTGCCAGCAGCCCGAGGAAATGGGGCTACGAGCAGTACTTC.

This chain joins TRBV6-5 and TRBJ2-7, with TRBD1 identical over 7 bases. Germline CDR1 and CDR2: MNHEY and SVGAGI. Trimming cost V 5 bases and J 1 base; bases outside gene matches: 2. The CDR3 has 13 residues. CDR3 in amino acids: CASSKGQSYEQYF. The CDR3 DNA follows: TGTGCCAGCAGTAAGGGACAGTCCTACGAGCAGTACTTC.

This chain connects TRBV7-9 to TRBJ2-7, with a possible D match to TRBD2 (5 bases). Germline loops: CDR1 SEHNR, CDR2 FQNEAQ (reference sequence). Trimming removed 4 bases from V and 2 bases from J, with 15 bases in between. CDR3 size: 15 residues. Here the CDR3 reads CASSSGESAAYEQYF. The CDR3, as DNA: TGTGCCAGCAGCTCCGGGGAGAGCGCAGCCTACGAGCAGTACTTC.

This clone has just one count. The chain has TRBV5-4 and TRBJ2-5, with TRBD2 identical over 7 bases. CDR1 and CDR2 from the germline V gene are SGHNT and YYREEE (reference sequence). This CDR3 has 14 amino acids. The V segment lost 6 bases and the J segment 1 base; nucleotides outside the gene matches: 6. In nucleotides, the CDR3 is TGTGCCAGCATGCAGCGGGGAGCCCAAGAGACCCAGTACTTC. Translating gives CASMQRGAQETQYF.

This chain joins TRBV7-9 and TRBJ2-7; D uncertain. Per the germline V gene, CDR1 is SEHNR and CDR2 is FQNEAQ (reference sequence). CDR3 length: 16 amino acids. Trimming removed 4 bases from V and 1 base from J, with 17 bases in between. CDR3 coding DNA: TGTGCCAGCAGCTCACCGACCCTTAGTGGTTCCTACGAGCAGTACTTC. Amino acid sequence: CASSSPTLSGSYEQYF.

DNA of the CDR3: TGCGCCAGCAGCCAAGATGGGGGGACAGGGTTCTACGAGCAGTACTTC. Translating it yields CASSQDGGTGFYEQYF. The gene calls are TRBV4-1 and TRBJ2-7; TRBD1 matches at 9 bases. Unmatched junction bases numbered 6, after V lost 0 bases and J lost 3 bases. CDR1 MGHRA and CDR2 YSYEKL come from the germline V gene. This CDR3 is 16 amino acids long.

Comments on this clone: Within the sample, other DNA sequences also encode this same CDR3. This chain uses TRBV9 with TRBJ2-3, with D perhaps TRBD1 (6 bases). From germline, CDR1 is SGDLS and CDR2 YYNGEE. This CDR3 contains 14 residues. V was clipped by 0 bases and J by 2 bases, with 7 bases between them. CDR3 sequence: CASSVVGATDTQYF. CDR3 sequence (DNA): TGTGCCAGCAGCGTAGTGGGGGCCACAGATACGCAGTATTTT. The variable domain in full, completed from reference TRBV9 and TRBJ2-3, reads DSGVTQTPKHLITATGQRVTLRCSPRSGDLSVYWYQQSLDQGLQFLIQYYNGEERAKGNILERFSAQQFPDLHSELNLSSLELGDSALYFCASSVVGATDTQYFGPGTRLTVL.

A single count supports this clone. This chain joins TRBV7-9 and TRBJ1-1; D is unclear. V gave up 0 bases and J gave up 0 bases, with 8 bases separating them. CDR1 and CDR2 (germline): SEHNR, FQNEAQ (reference sequence). The CDR3 sequence is 15 residues long. CDR3 nucleotide sequence: TGTGCCAGCAGCTTAGCTAGAGATATGAACACTGAAGCTTTCTTT. Residues: CASSLARDMNTEAFF.